The 27 T cell receptor beta chains given below trace back to one sample, sequenced in a study of read filtering for tumor transcriptome and immune sequencing. The library was built from about 400 ng RNA with molecular barcoded adaptors for alpha/delta and beta/gamma chains. TCRdb recomputed calls from the reads with MiXCR, one row per CDR3 protein. The sample shows 50,000 or so distinct CDR3 sequences, approximately 19% of them seen only once. The sequenced sample consisted of a population of CD138-negative cells sorted from bone marrow. The receptors come from a donor at least 40 years old with multiple myeloma.

To note about this clonotype: Being one base from a much bigger clone, this may be a read error. This chain uses TRBV10-3 with TRBJ2-5; 12 bases are shared with TRBD2. This CDR3 contains 16 residues. Looked up from germline, CDR1 is ENHRY and CDR2 is SYGVKD. The junction had 4 bases not matched to a gene; V was cut back by 0 bases and J by 5 bases. The CDR3 is CAISESLTSGSETQYF. Written as DNA, the CDR3 is TGTGCCATCAGTGAGTCTTTGACTAGCGGGAGTGAGACCCAGTACTTC.

Comment on this clonotype: A much larger clone is a single base away; this may be a read error. This chain uses TRBV7-9 with TRBJ2-7; D gene unclear. The CDR3 spans 12 residues. The germline V and J ends were trimmed by 9 bases and 3 bases, with 12 bases remaining between them. Per germline, CDR1 SEHNR and CDR2 FQNEAQ (reference sequence). The CDR3: CARSPQRYEQYF. CDR3 in DNA: TGTGCCAGGAGCCCTCAACGCTACGAGCAGTACTTC.

This clonotype came up many times. The V and J genes are TRBV7-2 and TRBJ2-2; 7 nucleotides align to TRBD2. Germline loops: CDR1 SGHTA, CDR2 FQGNSA. The CDR3 runs to 15 residues. V lost 1 base to trimming and J lost 6 bases; unmatched junction nucleotides: 5. The CDR3 DNA follows: TGTGCCAGCAGCTTAGACGGGAGGAATGCCGGGGAGCTGTTTTTT. Protein product: CASSLDGRNAGELFF.

This clonotype showed up many times. The chain employs TRBV6-5 and TRBJ2-1; 7 bases line up with TRBD2. CDR1 is MNHEY, CDR2 SVGAGI, per germline. V gave up 0 bases and J gave up 4 bases; unmatched junction bases: 3. The CDR3 contains 15 residues. This CDR3 is CASSYSLAVYNEQFF. The CDR3 DNA follows: TGTGCCAGCAGTTACTCCCTAGCGGTATACAATGAGCAGTTCTTC.

Of note for this clonotype: Germline and junction disagree at one end, which may indicate a read error. The rearrangement joins TRBV7-9 to TRBJ2-1; D is unresolved. Looked up from germline, CDR1 is SEHNR and CDR2 is FQNEAQ (reference sequence). The CDR3 runs to 13 residues. The CDR3 loop reads CAGRKPIGDEQFF. CDR3 bases: TGTGCCGGCAGGAAACCAATTGGGGATGAGCAGTTCTTC.

This clonotype has ten or more counts. The chain has TRBV29-1 and TRBJ2-3, with D perhaps TRBD2 (5 bases). V lost 4 bases and J 3 bases, leaving 14 bases between the germline ends. The CDR3 loop spans 14 amino acids. Looked up from germline, CDR1 is SQVTM and CDR2 is ANQGSEA. CDR3 sequence: CSVVGGRMTDTQYF. The CDR3 DNA reads as TGCAGCGTTGTTGGTGGGAGAATGACAGATACGCAGTATTTT.

This CDR3 reads CASRGGDRRPYSPLHF. In DNA, the CDR3 is TGTGCCAGCAGGGGCGGGGACCGTCGGCCGTATTCACCCCTCCACTTT. The rearrangement uses TRBV6-1 and TRBJ1-6; D may be TRBD1 (5 bases). The CDR3 consists of 16 residues. Trimming took 6 bases from V and 8 from J, leaving 20 bases between them. From germline, CDR1 is MNHNS and CDR2 SASEGT.

With regard to this clonotype: The junction shows a germline mismatch at one end, possibly a read error. The CDR3 sequence: CSVGGLDFNNEQFF. DNA of the CDR3: TGCAGCGTCGGGGGGCTTGATTTTAACAATGAGCAGTTCTTC. The chain uses TRBV7-9 and TRBJ2-1; the D gene is possibly TRBD2 (7 bases). This CDR3 contains 14 residues. The germline V gene has CDR1 SEHNR and CDR2 FQNEAQ (reference sequence).

This clonotype was detected many times. This chain links TRBV29-1 with TRBJ1-1; D is perhaps TRBD1 (5 bases). Trimming left V 4 bases short and J 3 bases short, with 15 bases between. Germline CDR1 SQVTM, CDR2 ANQGSEA. CDR3 length equals 14 residues. CDR3 DNA sequence: TGCAGCGTTGTTTGGCAGGGAGGGTACACTGAAGCTTTCTTT. Protein: CSVVWQGGYTEAFF.

The table lists this clonotype with many counts. This sequence joins TRBV6-2 or TRBV6-3 and TRBJ1-4; possible D gene TRBD1, 5 bases. Germline CDR1 MNHEY, CDR2 SVGEGT. V lost 7 bases and J 0 bases, leaving 27 bases between the germline ends. The CDR3 consists of 20 residues. The CDR3 nucleotides read TGTGCCAGCAAGCGCGGAGTGACGCCAGGACAAAAATCAACTAATGAAAAACTGTTTTTT. Protein: CASKRGVTPGQKSTNEKLFF.

This clonotype was observed a few times. The V and J genes are TRBV7-2 and TRBJ1-3, with unresolved D. The CDR3 sequence is 14 residues long. CDR1 is SGHTA and CDR2 is FQGNSA in the germline V gene. Trimming stripped 1 base from V and 4 bases from J, with 8 bases between. The CDR3: CASSLGGDGNTIYF. Here the CDR3 DNA reads TGTGCCAGCAGCTTAGGGGGAGACGGAAACACCATATATTTT.

This clonotype was counted between two and nine times. The V and J genes are TRBV28 and TRBJ1-5; 8 bases are shared with TRBD1. CDR3 length: 19 residues. CDR1 MDHEN and CDR2 SYDVKM come from the germline V gene. Germline trimming cut 5 bases from V and 0 bases from J; bases unmatched to any gene: 15. The DNA for the CDR3 is TGTGCCAGCAGTCCAGCCAGGGGGCGAAAAACCATTAGCAATCAGCCCCAGCATTTT. Protein: CASSPARGRKTISNQPQHF.

The chain carries TRBV5-1 and TRBJ2-1; 11 bases agree with TRBD2. The J segment lost 4 bases and the V segment lost 0 bases, leaving 6 bases of the junction unmatched. The length of the CDR3 is 17 residues. CDR1 is SGHRS, CDR2 YFSETQ, per germline. Here the CDR3 reads CASSLGWTSGPYNEQFF. DNA for the CDR3: TGCGCCAGCAGCTTGGGTTGGACTAGCGGGCCTTACAATGAGCAGTTCTTC.

This clonotype was observed many times. This chain uses TRBV11-2 with TRBJ2-2, with D perhaps TRBD2 (7 bases). CDR1 is SGHAT, CDR2 FQNNGV, per germline. The CDR3 has 15 residues. Deletions cut 4 bases from V and 3 bases from J, with 12 bases between. The DNA of the CDR3 is TGTGCCAGCAGCTCGGGGGCGGGAGACACCGGGGAGCTGTTTTTT. Protein product: CASSSGAGDTGELFF.

J is TRBJ2-1 and V is TRBV19, with 8 bases aligning to TRBD2. Germline V gene lookup returns CDR1 LNHDA and CDR2 SQIVND (reference sequence). CDR3 length: 15 residues. V shed 5 bases, J shed 8 bases, and the junction held 11 bases outside the gene matches. The CDR3 coding sequence is TGTGCCAGTAGTTCGGTCGGGGGGGGTTACGATGAGCAGTTCTTC. Amino acid sequence: CASSSVGGGYDEQFF.

The CDR3, as DNA: TGCGCCAGCAGTCTCAGGGGGGCCTACGAGCAGTACTTC. The encoded protein is CASSLRGAYEQYF. The chain has TRBV5-1 and TRBJ2-7; D possibly corresponds to TRBD1 (7 bases). V was trimmed by 5 bases and J by 2 bases, leaving 11 bases between them. Per the germline V gene, CDR1 is SGHRS and CDR2 is YFSETQ. CDR3 length equals 13 residues.

This clonotype was recorded many times. This chain joins TRBV5-6 and TRBJ2-2; D perhaps matches TRBD1 (6 bases). The CDR3 is 15 amino acids. The V gene lost 4 bases and the J gene lost 6 bases, with 16 bases spanning the gap. Germline V lookup: CDR1 SGHDT, CDR2 YYEEEE. The CDR3: CASSRLQGRAGELFF. Here the CDR3 DNA reads TGTGCCAGCAGCCGACTACAGGGACGTGCCGGGGAGCTGTTTTTT.

This clonotype was seen many times. The genes are TRBV5-1 and TRBJ2-1; D gene unclear. Germline-derived CDR1 and CDR2 are SGHRS and YFSETQ. Trimming left V 6 bases short and J 4 bases short, with 17 bases between. The CDR3 has 15 residues. CDR3 bases: TGCGCCAGCAAGCCATCTGGCGGAGCTTACAATGAGCAGTTCTTC. Protein sequence: CASKPSGGAYNEQFF.

This clonotype was observed a handful of times. Here the CDR3 omits its conserved ending phenylalanine or tryptophan, so a read error is the likely source. This chain links TRBV20-1 with TRBJ2-7, with 9 bases matching TRBD2. CDR1 is DFQATT, CDR2 SNEGSKA, per germline (reference sequence). The CDR3 consists of 14 residues. J was trimmed by 3 bases and V by 1 base; bases with no gene match: 4. CDR3 nucleotide sequence: TGCAGTGCTAGAGGTCTAGCGGGATTCTACGAGCAGTACTCC. Translating gives CSARGLAGFYEQYS.

Many counts were recorded for this clonotype. The rearrangement links TRBV10-3 to TRBJ2-5; D is perhaps TRBD2 (5 bases). CDR3 length: 11 amino acids. CDR1 and CDR2 (germline): ENHRY, SYGVKD. V lost 6 bases, J lost 7 bases, and 9 bases lay in between. The CDR3 sequence: CAISKSGTQYF. Written as DNA, the CDR3 is TGTGCCATCAGCAAAAGCGGGACCCAGTACTTC.

This clonotype was seen many times. Here the CDR3 DNA reads TGCGCCAGCAGCTTGACTAGCGGAGCCTCCACAGATACGCAGTATTTT. As protein: CASSLTSGASTDTQYF. V usage is TRBV5-1 and J usage is TRBJ2-3, with 8 positions matching TRBD2. J gave up 2 bases and V 1 base, and 6 bases lay outside the gene matches. The CDR3 is made up of 16 amino acids. Germline CDR1 SGHRS, CDR2 YFSETQ.

The chain carries TRBV29-1 and TRBJ1-2, with D unresolved. The length of the CDR3 is 13 residues. V lost 4 bases and J 4 bases, leaving 13 bases between the germline ends. Germline V gives CDR1 SQVTM, CDR2 ANQGSEA. CDR3 amino acids: CSVGPQETYGYTF. DNA of the CDR3: TGCAGCGTTGGTCCTCAGGAGACCTATGGCTACACCTTC.

This clonotype was picked up many times. This chain links TRBV4-3 with TRBJ1-4; possible D gene TRBD1, 6 bases. Trimming took 0 bases from V and 6 from J, leaving 17 bases between them. Per the germline V gene, CDR1 is LGHNA and CDR2 is YSLEER. The length of the CDR3 is 17 residues. The CDR3, as DNA: TGCGCCAGCAGCCAAGAGTGGGGGGGCGCGGGGTATGAAAAACTGTTTTTT. It translates to CASSQEWGGAGYEKLFF.

On this clonotype itself: This may be a read error, as it is one base from a much larger clone. This rearrangement joins TRBV3-1 to TRBJ2-3; no definite D call. Germline V CDR1 and CDR2: LGHDT, YNNKEL (reference sequence). The CDR3 sequence is 12 residues long. CDR3 in amino acids: CASSQEGGTQCF. DNA of the CDR3: TGTGCCAGCAGCCAAGAAGGTGGTACGCAGTGTTTT.

The chain uses TRBV9 and TRBJ2-2; 12 bases line up with TRBD1. With 0 bases clipped from V and 6 bases from J, the junction kept 15 bases outside the gene matches. The CDR3 totals 20 residues. CDR1 and CDR2 from the germline V gene are SGDLS and YYNGEE. The DNA of the CDR3 is TGTGCCAGCAGCGTAGCTCGGGACAGGGGGCGATATGGAACGTCCGGGGAGCTGTTTTTT. Translated: CASSVARDRGRYGTSGELFF. Combining the CDR3 with reference TRBV9 and TRBJ2-2 gives the whole variable domain DSGVTQTPKHLITATGQRVTLRCSPRSGDLSVYWYQQSLDQGLQFLIQYYNGEERAKGNILERFSAQQFPDLHSELNLSSLELGDSALYFCASSVARDRGRYGTSGELFFGEGSRLTVL.

Ten or more counts support this clonotype. This chain connects TRBV7-2 to TRBJ2-6; D ambiguous. The CDR3 has 13 residues. V shed 4 bases and J shed 0 bases, with 1 base lying between them. Germline lookup yields CDR1 SGHTA and CDR2 FQGNSA. CDR3 in amino acids: CASSYSGANVLTF. The CDR3 DNA reads as TGTGCCAGCAGCTACTCTGGGGCCAACGTCCTGACTTTC.

This clonotype showed up many times. This chain connects TRBV4-2 to TRBJ2-1, with no clear D. Trimming stripped 0 bases from V and 6 bases from J, with 3 bases between. The germline gives CDR1 LGHNA, CDR2 YNFKEQ. The CDR3 length is 12 residues. CDR3 coding DNA: TGTGCCAGCAGCCAAGAGGTCAATGAGCAGTTCTTC. It codes for CASSQEVNEQFF.